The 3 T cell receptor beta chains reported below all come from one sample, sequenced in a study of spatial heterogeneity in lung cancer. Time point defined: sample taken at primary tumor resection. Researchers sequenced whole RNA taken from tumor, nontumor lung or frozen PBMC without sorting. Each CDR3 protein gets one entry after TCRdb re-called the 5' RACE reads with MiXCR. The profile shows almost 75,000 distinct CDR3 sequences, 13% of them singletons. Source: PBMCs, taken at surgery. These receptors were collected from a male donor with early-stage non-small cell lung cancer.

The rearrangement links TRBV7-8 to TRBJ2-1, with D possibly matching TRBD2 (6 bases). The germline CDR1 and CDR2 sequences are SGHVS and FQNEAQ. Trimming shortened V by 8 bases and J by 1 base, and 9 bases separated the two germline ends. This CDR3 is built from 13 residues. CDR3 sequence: CASGGVSYNEQFF. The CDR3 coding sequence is TGTGCCAGCGGCGGGGTATCCTACAATGAGCAGTTCTTC.

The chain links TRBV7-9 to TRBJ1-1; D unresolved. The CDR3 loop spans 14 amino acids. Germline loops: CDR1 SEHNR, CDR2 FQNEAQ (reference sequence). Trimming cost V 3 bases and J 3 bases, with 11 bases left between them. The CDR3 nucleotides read TGTGCCAGCAGCTTCCTTTCCGGGGACACTGAAGCTTTCTTT. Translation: CASSFLSGDTEAFF.

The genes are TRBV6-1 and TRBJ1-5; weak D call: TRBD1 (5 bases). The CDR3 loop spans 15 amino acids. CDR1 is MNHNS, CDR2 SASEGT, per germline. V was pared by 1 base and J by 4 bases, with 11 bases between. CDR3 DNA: TGTGCCAGCAGTGAAGGAGGGCAGGGAAATCAGCCCCAGCATTTT. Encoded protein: CASSEGGQGNQPQHF.